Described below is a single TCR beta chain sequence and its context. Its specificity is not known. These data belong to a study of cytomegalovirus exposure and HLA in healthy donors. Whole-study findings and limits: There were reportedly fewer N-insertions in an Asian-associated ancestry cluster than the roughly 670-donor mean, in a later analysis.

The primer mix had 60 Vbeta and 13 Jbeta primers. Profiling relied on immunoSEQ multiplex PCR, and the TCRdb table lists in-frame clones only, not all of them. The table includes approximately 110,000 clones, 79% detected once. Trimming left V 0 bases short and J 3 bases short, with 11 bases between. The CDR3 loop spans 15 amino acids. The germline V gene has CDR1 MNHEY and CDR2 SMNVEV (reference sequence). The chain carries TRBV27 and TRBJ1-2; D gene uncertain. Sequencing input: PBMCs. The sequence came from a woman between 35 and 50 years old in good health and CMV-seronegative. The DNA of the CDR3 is TGTGCCAGCAGTTTATCTGGAGGGATCGACTATGGCTACACCTTC. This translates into CASSLSGGIDYGYTF.